A single sample is the source of the 27 T cell receptor beta chains below, sequenced in a study of read filtering for tumor transcriptome and immune sequencing. The library was built from around 380 ng RNA with molecular barcoded adaptors for alpha/delta and beta/gamma chains. TCRdb used MiXCR to reprocess the reads, holding one entry per CDR3 protein. The sample carries roughly 90,000 distinct CDR3 sequences, more than 9% recorded once. Sequencing used a population of CD138-negative cells sorted from bone marrow. These receptors were collected from a donor aged 40 or older with multiple myeloma.

The J gene is TRBJ2-2, the V gene TRBV4-2, with TRBD1 matching over 9 bases. CDR1 and CDR2 (germline): LGHNA, YNFKEQ. V lost 4 bases, J lost 6 bases, and 9 bases stayed unmatched. The CDR3 has 16 residues. The CDR3 coding sequence is TGTGCCAGCAGCCGGGTCTGGACAGGGGAGGCCGGGGAGCTGTTTTTT. Its translation is CASSRVWTGEAGELFF.

At least ten counts were recorded for this clonotype. The J gene is TRBJ2-3, the V gene TRBV7-2; 10 bases are shared with TRBD2. CDR1 is SGHTA, CDR2 FQGNSA, per germline. The CDR3 runs 16 residues. With 1 base clipped from V and 4 bases from J, the junction kept 5 bases outside the gene matches. This CDR3 reads CASSLGLAGAADTQYF. The CDR3 nucleotides are TGTGCCAGCAGCTTAGGGCTAGCGGGAGCGGCAGATACGCAGTATTTT.

This clonotype was seen many times. V and J are TRBV29-1 and TRBJ1-1; no clear D. The V end was cut by 1 base, the J end by 2 bases, with 8 bases between. CDR1 is SQVTM, CDR2 ANQGSEA, per germline. The CDR3 length is 13 residues. This CDR3 reads CSVEGQFNTEAFF. CDR3 DNA: TGCAGCGTTGAAGGACAATTTAACACTGAAGCTTTCTTT.

A few counts support this clonotype. The chain recombines TRBV12-3 or TRBV12-4 with TRBJ1-2; TRBD1 aligns across 8 bases. The CDR3 consists of 13 residues. V was pared by 5 bases and J by 6 bases, with 5 bases of the junction left unmatched. DNA for the CDR3: TGTGCCAGCAGTCACGGACAGGGTGATGGCTACACCTTC. It codes for CASSHGQGDGYTF.

This clonotype was counted at least ten times. The chain combines TRBV7-9 with TRBJ2-3; 13 bases are a match to TRBD2. This CDR3 contains 20 residues. V dropped 0 bases and J dropped 0; count of bases not matched to a gene: 9. Germline loops: CDR1 SEHNR, CDR2 FQNEAQ (reference sequence). The CDR3 spells CASSLALWTSGSGSTDTQYF. As DNA, the CDR3 is TGTGCCAGCAGCTTAGCGCTCTGGACTAGCGGGAGCGGAAGCACAGATACGCAGTATTTT.

About this clonotype itself: With a far larger clone one base away, a read error is the likely cause. This chain links TRBV5-1 with TRBJ2-4; D uncertain. With 3 bases removed from V and 15 bases from J, the gap between germline ends came to 28 bases. The CDR3 loop spans 16 amino acids. From germline, CDR1 is SGHRS and CDR2 YFSETQ. CDR3 DNA sequence: TGCGCCAGCAGCTCGGCCGGAGAAGCGCAAGTTGGAGCATGGTACTTC. The encoded protein is CASSSAGEAQVGAWYF.

This clonotype was seen repeatedly, ten times or more. The chain carries TRBV2 and TRBJ2-7; 9 nucleotides agree with TRBD2. This CDR3 contains 13 residues. Trimming took 8 bases from V and 5 from J; bases not matched to a gene: 7. Germline V gives CDR1 SNHLY, CDR2 FYNNEI. The CDR3 here is CASESSGINEQYF. DNA of the CDR3: TGTGCCAGCGAGTCTAGCGGGATAAACGAGCAGTACTTC.

The sample holds many counts of this clonotype. This rearrangement joins TRBV11-1 to TRBJ2-3; D unresolved. Per germline, CDR1 SGHAT and CDR2 FQDESV (reference sequence). V shed 1 base and J shed 1 base, with 12 bases lying between them. This CDR3 contains 16 residues. CDR3 coding DNA: TGTGCCAGCAGCTTAGACCAGGTATTCGGCACAGATACGCAGTATTTT. Translation gives CASSLDQVFGTDTQYF.

The rearrangement links TRBV20-1 to TRBJ2-1; 9 bases align to TRBD2. V gave up 1 base and J gave up 16 bases; unmatched junction bases: 11. The CDR3 runs to 13 residues. The germline V gene has CDR1 DFQATT and CDR2 SNEGSKA (reference sequence). CDR3 nucleotide sequence: TGCAGTGCTAGAGTGGGGGCTAGCGGGGTCTATTTCTTC. Translating it yields CSARVGASGVYFF.

Note on this clonotype: At one boundary the junction diverges from the germline segment, which might be a read error. The chain has TRBV7-9 and TRBJ2-3, with TRBD2 identical over 8 bases. Germline V gives CDR1 SEHNR, CDR2 FQNEAQ (reference sequence). CDR3 length equals 14 residues. CDR3 region: CSSSFGTRGDTQYF. CDR3 sequence (DNA): TGCTCCAGCAGCTTCGGGACTAGAGGGGATACGCAGTATTTT.

This clonotype was seen at least ten times. The V and J genes are TRBV12-3 or TRBV12-4 and TRBJ1-1; D ambiguous. The CDR3 totals 15 residues. The V end was cut by 3 bases, the J end by 0 bases, with 11 bases between. The CDR3 bases are TGTGCCAGCAGTTTTCGGAGAGAGATGAACACTGAAGCTTTCTTT. This sequence encodes CASSFRREMNTEAFF.

With regard to this clonotype: Mismatch with germline at one junction end may stem from a read error. CDR3 region: CAIREGLEQFF. The CDR3 DNA sequence: TGTGCCATCAGGGAAGGGCTGGAGCAGTTCTTC. V and J are TRBV10-2 and TRBJ2-1, with a possible D match to TRBD1 (5 bases). Germline loops: CDR1 WSHSY, CDR2 SAAADI. This CDR3 spans 11 amino acids.

The sample holds many counts of this clonotype. This chain links TRBV30 with TRBJ1-2; TRBD1 agrees at 9 bases. J was trimmed by 7 bases and V by 2 bases; bases with no gene match: 8. Germline CDR1 and CDR2: GTSNPN and SVGIG (reference sequence). The CDR3 runs to 14 residues. In DNA form, the CDR3 reads TGTGCCTGGAGTAGCTCCGGGACAGGGACTGGCTACACCTTC. Translation gives CAWSSSGTGTGYTF.

This clonotype has at least ten counts. The chain employs TRBV5-1 and TRBJ2-1, with 7 positions matching TRBD1. This CDR3 is built from 15 residues. Trimming took 4 bases from V and 6 from J; bases not matched to a gene: 10. Germline lookup yields CDR1 SGHRS and CDR2 YFSETQ. The CDR3 reads CASSEQGTGTNEQFF. DNA for the CDR3: TGCGCCAGCAGCGAACAGGGGACGGGAACCAATGAGCAGTTCTTC.

This clonotype was seen many times. The chain has TRBV7-9 and TRBJ2-2, with no clear D. The V gene lost 1 base and the J gene lost 6 bases, with 12 bases spanning the gap. Germline CDR1 and CDR2: SEHNR and FQNEAQ (reference sequence). This CDR3 spans 15 amino acids. The CDR3 bases are TGTGCCAGCAGCTTAGTTGGTAGGAAACCCGGGGAGCTGTTTTTT. Its translation: CASSLVGRKPGELFF.

This clonotype was counted at least ten times. This chain joins TRBV3-1 and TRBJ1-1; D remains unclear. The germline V and J ends were trimmed by 4 bases and 1 base, with 13 bases remaining between them. Per the germline V gene, CDR1 is LGHDT and CDR2 is YNNKEL (reference sequence). The CDR3 spans 15 residues. CDR3 protein: CASSPSETQNTEAFF. DNA for the CDR3: TGTGCCAGCAGCCCAAGTGAAACCCAGAACACTGAAGCTTTCTTT.

The sample holds many counts of this clonotype. CDR3 sequence (DNA): TGTGCCAGCAGTTACTCCCTAGCGAACTCCTACAATGAGCAGTTCTTC. Translated, it gives CASSYSLANSYNEQFF. The V call is TRBV6-5, the J call TRBJ2-1; weak D call: TRBD2 (6 bases). Germline-derived CDR1 and CDR2 are MNHEY and SVGAGI. This CDR3 is 16 amino acids long. V dropped 0 bases and J dropped 0 bases, with 9 bases sitting between them.

This clonotype has at least ten counts. The gene calls are TRBV20-1 and TRBJ2-5; TRBD1 aligns across 7 bases. The germline CDR1 and CDR2 sequences are DFQATT and SNEGSKA (reference sequence). The CDR3 has 14 residues. The V segment lost 5 bases and the J segment 5 bases; nucleotides outside the gene matches: 11. The CDR3, as DNA: TGCAGTGCTCCCCTACAGGGGTTTTTGGAGACCCAGTACTTC. Its translation: CSAPLQGFLETQYF.

At least ten counts were recorded for this clonotype. This chain links TRBV7-2 with TRBJ2-1; TRBD2 agrees at 9 bases. Germline-derived CDR1 and CDR2 are SGHTA and FQGNSA. V was clipped by 1 base and J by 5 bases; unmatched bases: 6. The CDR3 contains 16 residues. The CDR3 region has the DNA TGTGCCAGCAGCTTAGTGGTCTCTAGCGGGGACAATGAGCAGTTCTTC. Protein: CASSLVVSSGDNEQFF. The entire variable domain, with the rest obtained from reference TRBV7-2 and TRBJ2-1, is as follows: GAGVSQSPSNKVTEKGKDVELRCDPISGHTALYWYRQSLGQGLEFLIYFQGNSAPDKSGLPSDRFSAERTGGSVSTLTIQRTQQEDSAVYLCASSLVVSSGDNEQFFGPGTRLTVL.

In this sample, this clonotype turned up many times. V is TRBV28 and J is TRBJ2-1; D remains ambiguous. In germline, CDR1 is MDHEN, CDR2 SYDVKM. The CDR3 is 12 residues long. V was trimmed by 5 bases and J by 8 bases, leaving 10 bases between them. CDR3 loop: CASSVYIDEQFF. The CDR3 nucleotides read TGTGCCAGCAGTGTTTACATCGATGAGCAGTTCTTC. The whole variable domain, remainder taken from reference TRBV28 and TRBJ2-1, is DVKVTQSSRYLVKRTGEKVFLECVQDMDHENMFWYRQDPGLGLRLIYFSYDVKMKEKGDIPEGYSVSREKKERFSLILESASTNQTSMYLCASSVYIDEQFFGPGTRLTVL.

This clonotype was counted many times. The chain carries TRBV5-1 and TRBJ2-1, with D uncertain. V lost 4 bases to trimming and J lost 6 bases, with 11 bases between them. The CDR3 is 13 amino acids. CDR1 SGHRS and CDR2 YFSETQ come from the germline V gene. The CDR3 bases are TGCGCCAGCAGCCTGGACGTATCCAATGAGCAGTTCTTC. Its translation is CASSLDVSNEQFF. The full variable domain, completed using reference TRBV5-1 and TRBJ2-1, is KAGVTQTPRYLIKTRGQQVTLSCSPISGHRSVSWYQQTPGQGLQFLFEYFSETQRNKGNFPGRFSGRQFSNSRSEMNVSTLELGDSALYLCASSLDVSNEQFFGPGTRLTVL.

In the case of this clonotype: It differs at one base from a far larger clone, so likely a read error. The chain joins TRBV11-3 to TRBJ2-1, with TRBD2 matching 12 bases. The CDR3 consists of 16 residues. Unmatched junction bases numbered 10, after V lost 5 bases and J lost 8 bases. The V gene's germline CDR1 is SGHNT and CDR2 YENEEA. The chain's CDR3 is CASSPLTSGSWDEQFF. The CDR3 nucleotides are TGTGCCAGCAGCCCCTTGACTAGCGGGAGTTGGGATGAGCAGTTCTTC.

This clonotype was seen repeatedly, ten times or more. The gene calls are TRBV20-1 and TRBJ2-1; D not resolved. V was cut by 7 bases and J by 2 bases, with 6 bases left in between. The CDR3 is 11 amino acids. Per germline, CDR1 DFQATT and CDR2 SNEGSKA (reference sequence). The CDR3 DNA reads TGCAGTGAAGAGGCCTACAATGAGCAGTTCTTC. This sequence encodes CSEEAYNEQFF.

This chain joins TRBV11-2 and TRBJ2-2, with D uncertain. V was cut by 11 bases and J by 2 bases, with 12 bases left in between. CDR1 SGHAT and CDR2 FQNNGV come from the germline V gene. The CDR3 has 13 amino acids. The CDR3 bases are TGTGCCTTCGTGGCAGTTAACACCGGGGAGCTGTTTTTT. Translating it yields CAFVAVNTGELFF.

Remarks on this clonotype: Since a much larger clone is just one base distant, this may be a read error. The chain combines TRBV2 with TRBJ1-1; D gene unclear. Germline V gene sequence: CDR1 SNHLY, CDR2 FYNNEI. V lost 7 bases and J lost 1, with 4 bases in between. The CDR3 loop spans 11 amino acids. CDR3 DNA: TGTGCCAGCATGCAGAACACTGAAGCTTTCTTT. Protein product: CASMQNTEAFF. Drawing the rest from reference TRBV2 and TRBJ1-1, the complete variable domain is EPEVTQTPSHQVTQMGQEVILRCVPISNHLYFYWYRQILGQKVEFLVSFYNNEISEKSEIFDDQFSVERPDGSNFTLKIRSTKLEDSAMYFCASMQNTEAFFGQGTRLTVV.

This clonotype was counted ten times or more. V is TRBV11-3 and J is TRBJ2-6; no definite D call. The CDR3 loop spans 14 amino acids. Trimming removed 1 base at V and 4 bases at J, with 5 bases between. Germline-derived CDR1 and CDR2 are SGHNT and YENEEA. For the CDR3, the DNA is TGTGCCAGCAGCTTAGGTGGCGGGGCCAACGTCCTGACTTTC. Amino acids: CASSLGGGANVLTF.

This clonotype appeared many times. This chain joins TRBV5-1 and TRBJ2-5; 8 nucleotides agree with TRBD2. The CDR3 sequence is 15 residues long. Germline values: CDR1 SGHRS, CDR2 YFSETQ. Trimming removed 5 bases from V and 1 base from J; junction bases left unmatched: 7. In DNA, the CDR3 is TGCGCCAGCAGGAGCGGGAGTTTCGGCCAAGAGACCCAGTACTTC. Translation gives CASRSGSFGQETQYF.